The 30 T cell receptor beta chains below all came from one sample that was sequenced in a study of cytomegalovirus exposure and HLA in healthy donors. PCR was performed using 60 Vbeta and 13 Jbeta primers. The data were produced by immunoSEQ multiplex PCR, yet TCRdb's version contains in-frame clones alone and is incomplete. The data show roughly 200,000 clones, over 70% seen once. Sequencing input: PBMCs. All receptors come from a boy aged 2-15 years in good health and CMV-seronegative.

J is TRBJ2-5 and V is TRBV7-6, with 8 nucleotides matching TRBD2. J was trimmed by 4 bases and V by 5 bases; bases with no gene match: 9. This CDR3 is built from 15 residues. Germline CDR1 is SGHVS and CDR2 is FNYEAQ. This CDR3 is CASSPLGLAGETQYF. CDR3 sequence (DNA): TGTGCCAGCAGCCCCTTAGGGCTAGCGGGAGAGACCCAGTACTTC.

The chain links TRBV6-5 to TRBJ2-5; TRBD2 agrees at 11 bases. Germline V gene lookup returns CDR1 MNHEY and CDR2 SVGAGI. This CDR3 has 15 residues. The junction had 4 bases not matched to a gene; V was cut back by 3 bases and J by 4 bases. The CDR3 nucleotides are TGTGCCAGCAGTTATACTAGCGGGGGTCGAGAGACCCAGTACTTC. As protein: CASSYTSGGRETQYF.

The rearrangement joins TRBV15 to TRBJ1-4, with 10 bases identical to TRBD1. The CDR3 is 16 residues long. V lost 3 bases and J lost 5; bases outside the gene matches: 6. CDR1 and CDR2 (germline): LNHNV, YYDKDF (reference sequence). This CDR3 is CATSRTPGQGNEKLFF. The CDR3 DNA sequence: TGTGCCACCAGCAGGACCCCGGGACAGGGGAATGAAAAACTGTTTTTT.

This clone showed up just a few times. The V gene is TRBV9, the J gene TRBJ1-3, with D unresolved. The germline V gene has CDR1 SGDLS and CDR2 YYNGEE. With 3 bases removed from V and 4 bases from J, the gap between germline ends came to 5 bases. This CDR3 contains 12 residues. The CDR3 loop is CASSGAGNTIYF. Here the CDR3 DNA reads TGTGCCAGCAGCGGGGCCGGAAACACCATATATTTT.

V and J are TRBV27 and TRBJ2-7, with D possibly TRBD1 on 5 matching bases. Germline CDR1 reads MNHEY; CDR2 reads SMNVEV (reference sequence). Trimming took 2 bases from V and 1 from J, leaving 9 bases between them. CDR3 length: 14 amino acids. In DNA form, the CDR3 reads TGTGCCAGCAGTTTAGGGGCAGCTTCCTACGAGCAGTACTTC. Its protein is CASSLGAASYEQYF.

This clone was found once. The chain has TRBV7-3 and TRBJ2-7, with TRBD1 as a possible D gene (6 bases). The CDR3 has 14 amino acids. CDR1 and CDR2 (germline): SGHTA, FQGTGA. V was clipped by 1 base and J by 2 bases, with 9 bases between them. CDR3 DNA sequence: TGTGCCAGCAGCTTAAATCACAGGGCCTACGAGCAGTACTTC. Protein sequence: CASSLNHRAYEQYF. The whole variable domain, remainder taken from reference TRBV7-3 and TRBJ2-7, is GAGVSQTPSNKVTEKGKYVELRCDPISGHTALYWYRQSLGQGPEFLIYFQGTGAADDSGLPNDRFFAVRPEGSVSTLKIQRTERGDSAVYLCASSLNHRAYEQYFGPGTRLTVT.

The chain is built from TRBV5-1 and TRBJ1-1; possibly TRBD1 for D (6 bases). Per germline, CDR1 SGHRS and CDR2 YFSETQ. The CDR3 is made up of 16 amino acids. The V and J ends lost 0 bases and 1 base respectively, with 13 bases between them. The CDR3 DNA reads as TGCGCCAGCAGCTTGGTGGCAGGGGTGGAGAACACTGAAGCTTTCTTT. Amino acids: CASSLVAGVENTEAFF. The full variable domain, completed using reference TRBV5-1 and TRBJ1-1, is KAGVTQTPRYLIKTRGQQVTLSCSPISGHRSVSWYQQTPGQGLQFLFEYFSETQRNKGNFPGRFSGRQFSNSRSEMNVSTLELGDSALYLCASSLVAGVENTEAFFGQGTRLTVV.

V gene TRBV5-1 combines with J gene TRBJ2-2; D ambiguous. Trimming took off 7 bases at V and 3 bases at J, with 10 bases between the two ends. CDR1 and CDR2 (germline): SGHRS, YFSETQ. The CDR3 consists of 13 residues. The CDR3 bases are TGCGCCAGCTCCAACTCGGACACCGGGGAGCTGTTTTTT. This translates into CASSNSDTGELFF.

CDR3 in amino acids: CASRLTGRVNGYTF. As DNA, the CDR3 is TGTGCCAGCAGACTCACAGGGCGAGTAAATGGCTACACCTTC. The chain employs TRBV5-6 and TRBJ1-2; tentative D call: TRBD1 (6 bases). Trimming took 5 bases from V and 6 from J, leaving 17 bases between them. The CDR3 is made up of 14 amino acids. In germline, CDR1 is SGHDT, CDR2 YYEEEE.

This clone was detected only once. The V and J genes are TRBV19 and TRBJ1-5, with no clear D. This CDR3 region has 13 residues. V lost 5 bases to trimming and J lost 3 bases, with 8 bases between them. CDR1 and CDR2 (germline): LNHDA, SQIVND (reference sequence). The CDR3 is CASSRVFNQPQHF. The CDR3 DNA sequence: TGTGCCAGTAGTCGGGTTTTCAATCAGCCCCAGCATTTT.

V usage is TRBV11-2 and J usage is TRBJ2-7, with 9 positions matching TRBD1. The germline V gene encodes CDR1 SGHAT and CDR2 FQNNGV. V shed 4 bases and J 3 bases; nucleotides not matched to a gene: 7. This CDR3 is built from 15 residues. The DNA for the CDR3 is TGTGCCAGCAGCTCGCGGACAGGGGCCAACTACGAGCAGTACTTC. Its translation: CASSSRTGANYEQYF.

The gene calls are TRBV27 and TRBJ1-6; no clear D. The CDR3 extends over 11 amino acids. Deletions cut 10 bases from V and 6 bases from J, with 7 bases between. The germline CDR1 and CDR2 sequences are MNHEY and SMNVEV (reference sequence). The CDR3 loop reads CAIGVNSPLHF. In nucleotides, the CDR3 is TGTGCCATTGGAGTTAATTCACCCCTCCACTTT.

The genes are TRBV5-4 and TRBJ2-5; tentative D call: TRBD2 (5 bases). This CDR3 comprises 11 residues. Germline V gene sequence: CDR1 SGHNT, CDR2 YYREEE (reference sequence). Trimming cost V 7 bases and J 7 bases, with 11 bases left between them. DNA of the CDR3: TGTGCCAGCGGGCCCGAGGGGACCCAGTACTTC. This sequence encodes CASGPEGTQYF. Full variable domain (rest looked up from reference TRBV5-4 and TRBJ2-5): ETGVTQSPTHLIKTRGQQVTLRCSSQSGHNTVSWYQQALGQGPQFIFQYYREEENGRGNFPPRFSGLQFPNYSSELNVNALELDDSALYLCASGPEGTQYFGPGTRLLVL.

This chain uses TRBV25-1 with TRBJ2-2; D call uncertain. The CDR3 covers 14 residues. Germline V gene sequence: CDR1 MGHDK, CDR2 SYGVNS. Trimming stripped 6 bases from V and 7 bases from J, with 15 bases between. CDR3 DNA: TGTGCCAGCAGAGAGGCCGTTCCAGTCGGGGAGCTGTTTTTT. Amino acid sequence: CASREAVPVGELFF.

The V and J genes are TRBV27 and TRBJ2-1; TRBD2 matches 12 bases. Germline V gene lookup returns CDR1 MNHEY and CDR2 SMNVEV (reference sequence). This CDR3 is built from 15 residues. V gave up 2 bases and J gave up 7 bases; unmatched junction bases: 3. This CDR3 reads CASSLQLAGGNEQFF. The CDR3 coding sequence is TGTGCCAGCAGTTTACAACTAGCGGGAGGAAATGAGCAGTTCTTC.

The chain links TRBV10-2 to TRBJ1-1; D ambiguous. The CDR3 extends over 13 amino acids. The V end lost 3 bases, the J end lost 6 bases, and 11 bases lay between the germline ends. The germline gives CDR1 WSHSY, CDR2 SAAADI. CDR3 DNA sequence: TGCGCCAGCAGTGACGTTCCGGAGGCTGAAGCTTTCTTT. This sequence encodes CASSDVPEAEAFF.

The genes are TRBV6-1 and TRBJ2-7; tentative D call: TRBD1 (6 bases). Germline V lookup: CDR1 MNHNS, CDR2 SASEGT. Trimming cost V 7 bases and J 2 bases, with 18 bases left between them. There are 15 residues in the CDR3. For the CDR3, the DNA is TGTGCCAGCACATTTTCTCCGGACAGAGCCTACGAGCAGTACTTC. Residues: CASTFSPDRAYEQYF.

Notes on this clone: Since the CDR3 does not end with the conserved phenylalanine or tryptophan, this likely comes from a read error. This chain connects TRBV6-6 to TRBJ2-2, with D maybe TRBD2 (6 bases). The ends were cut back, 8 bases at V and 5 bases at J, with 15 bases in the middle. The germline V gene encodes CDR1 MNHNY and CDR2 SVGAGI (reference sequence). This CDR3 spans 14 amino acids. The DNA of the CDR3 is TGTGCCAGCCAGGTCGGGAGTCGGACCGGGGAGCTGTTTCTT. Amino acids: CASQVGSRTGELFL.

The sample holds one count of this clone. The rearrangement links TRBV7-9 to TRBJ2-3, with D perhaps matching TRBD1 (6 bases). The length of the CDR3 is 12 residues. The germline gives CDR1 SEHNR, CDR2 FQNEAQ (reference sequence). Trimming stripped 5 bases from V and 7 bases from J, with 10 bases between. CDR3 loop: CASSQGSNTQYF. The CDR3 nucleotides are TGTGCCAGCAGCCAGGGGTCGAATACGCAGTATTTT.

This chain joins TRBV7-9 and TRBJ2-1, with a tentative D call TRBD1 (6 bases). V shed 6 bases and J shed 10 bases, with 10 bases lying between them. CDR1 and CDR2 (germline): SEHNR, FQNEAQ (reference sequence). CDR3 length equals 11 residues. The CDR3 sequence is CASRLTGEQFF. DNA of the CDR3: TGTGCCAGCAGATTAACAGGGGAGCAGTTCTTC.

J is TRBJ2-2 and V is TRBV29-1, with 7 bases that match TRBD2. With V trimmed by 6 bases and J by 6 bases, 4 bases remained unmatched. This CDR3 is built from 12 residues. CDR1 and CDR2 from the germline V gene are SQVTM and ANQGSEA. The CDR3 DNA reads TGCAGCGTCCCCGGACTAGCCGGGGAGCTGTTTTTT. Protein: CSVPGLAGELFF.

This sequence joins TRBV19 and TRBJ1-1; no definite D call. The ends were cut back, 1 base at V and 3 bases at J, with 3 bases in the middle. The CDR3 totals 12 residues. Germline lookup yields CDR1 LNHDA and CDR2 SQIVND (reference sequence). The CDR3 DNA is TGTGCCAGTAGTATAGGGCACACTGAAGCTTTCTTT. Its translation: CASSIGHTEAFF.

The chain uses TRBV29-1 and TRBJ2-1; TRBD1 agrees at 8 bases. Germline CDR1 and CDR2: SQVTM and ANQGSEA. CDR3 length: 14 amino acids. Trimming at V came to 8 bases and at J to 6 bases, leaving 12 bases not matched to a gene. The CDR3 spells CSTLTGAPPNEQFF. CDR3 DNA: TGCAGCACGCTGACAGGGGCCCCCCCCAATGAGCAGTTCTTC.

This clone was detected only once. The chain carries TRBV6-6 and TRBJ1-5, with D unresolved. V was clipped by 2 bases and J by 1 base, with 3 bases between them. The CDR3 has 13 residues. Per the germline V gene, CDR1 is MNHNY and CDR2 is SVGAGI (reference sequence). The CDR3 coding sequence is TGTGCCAGCAGTTACCAGAGCAATCAGCCCCAGCATTTT. Translating it yields CASSYQSNQPQHF.

V usage is TRBV9 and J usage is TRBJ2-5; 8 positions match TRBD2. The CDR3 consists of 15 residues. Germline loops: CDR1 SGDLS, CDR2 YYNGEE. J lost 4 bases, V lost 0 bases, and 5 bases had no gene match. CDR3 loop: CASSVDGRGGETQYF. The CDR3, as DNA: TGTGCCAGCAGCGTAGACGGGAGGGGGGGAGAGACCCAGTACTTC.

This clone appeared a few times. V gene TRBV4-2 combines with J gene TRBJ1-4; 7 bases align to TRBD1. The CDR3 consists of 18 residues. The trim removed 1 base at V and 3 bases at J, leaving 11 bases unmatched. CDR1 and CDR2 (germline): LGHNA, YNFKEQ. The CDR3 reads CASSQAALWDSPNEKLFF. For the CDR3, the DNA is TGTGCCAGCAGCCAAGCTGCCCTATGGGACAGCCCTAATGAAAAACTGTTTTTT.

The V call is TRBV11-3, the J call TRBJ2-5; perhaps TRBD2 as D (5 bases). V was cut by 2 bases and J by 2 bases, with 6 bases left in between. Germline CDR1 reads SGHNT; CDR2 reads YENEEA. The CDR3 is made up of 13 amino acids. For the CDR3, the DNA is TGTGCCAGCAGCTTACGGGGTCAAGAGACCCAGTACTTC. Residues: CASSLRGQETQYF.

V usage is TRBV27 and J usage is TRBJ2-1; possibly TRBD1 for D (6 bases). The CDR3 runs 16 residues. V was clipped by 4 bases and J by 0 bases, with 13 bases between them. Germline loops: CDR1 MNHEY, CDR2 SMNVEV (reference sequence). CDR3 DNA sequence: TGTGCCAGCAGTTCACAGACAGGATTCTCCTACAATGAGCAGTTCTTC. Its translation is CASSSQTGFSYNEQFF.

This rearrangement joins TRBV6-5 to TRBJ1-1, with a weak D call TRBD1 (6 bases). Germline CDR1 and CDR2: MNHEY and SVGAGI. V gave up 0 bases and J gave up 2 bases, with 10 bases separating them. The CDR3 has 15 residues. This CDR3 reads CASSYSSGVNTEAFF. CDR3 coding DNA: TGTGCCAGCAGTTACTCGTCAGGGGTTAACACTGAAGCTTTCTTT.

The chain joins TRBV5-1 to TRBJ2-7; maybe TRBD1 (6 bases). The CDR3 is made up of 16 amino acids. V lost 5 bases and J 2 bases, leaving 20 bases between the germline ends. CDR1 is SGHRS and CDR2 is YFSETQ in the germline V gene. The CDR3 DNA reads as TGCGCCAGCAGTCAAGAACACGGGACAAAGACCTACGAGCAGTACTTC. It specifies CASSQEHGTKTYEQYF.